Sequencing of this TCR beta chain was carried out in a study of T-cell memory formation after mild COVID-19 (dated by TCRdb to the early 2020s). Study-wide context: TCR sequence clusters from the two donors were largely donor specific. T-cell clones expanding and contracting after mild COVID-19 in a couple of donors were tracked by longitudinal TCRalpha and TCRbeta repertoire sequencing. Two young, previously healthy adult volunteers made up the cohort, one male and one female. Overall study outcomes, separate from this receptor: Some responding clones were detected in pre-infection memory, which suggested that pre-existing cross-reactive memory T cells had joined the SARS-CoV-2 response. The second-wave clones that peaked on day 37 were not confirmed to be SARS-CoV-2 specific. The study included only a couple of mild cases, and larger cohorts that include severe cases with pre-infection samples were judged to be necessary. From day 15 to 85, contracting clones showed balanced CD4/CD8 phenotypes, whereas a second wave of clones that expanded from day 15 to 37 leaned towards CD4+. Contracting CD4+ clones were located mainly in the CM and EM memory subsets, whereas CD8+ clones were found to be enriched in EMRA.

As encoded in the germline V gene, CDR1 is SGHRS while CDR2 is YFSETQ. The CDR3 spans 16 residues, from the cysteine through the phenylalanine. Only the CDR3 DNA stays, 48 bases, in frame from base 1. V gives up 4 bases and J gives up 4 bases, and the segment between their germline ends measures 20 bases. This clonotype was detected ten times or more. Its antigen has not been determined. Within one base of it there is no much larger clone, and no base qualities were kept. PBMCs were isolated by Ficoll-Paque density gradient centrifugation. Sequencing took place on an Illumina NovaSeq 6000. cDNA libraries for TCRalpha and TCRbeta were prepared by 5'RACE using constant-segment primers, with sample barcodes and unique molecular identifiers added. RNA was extracted from every sample with Trizol reagent. Libraries were amplified in two PCR steps, with a second sample barcode and Illumina TruSeq adapters added in the second step. Sequencing of the libraries was done on an Illumina NovaSeq, producing 2 x 150 bp paired-end reads. Concerning the study's data processing: Reads were demultiplexed and collapsed into UMI-guided consensus sequences with migec v1.2.7. Using mixcr v2.1.11, UMI consensuses were aligned to TRA and TRB V and J templates and then assembled into clonotypes. A clonotype was counted as expanded or contracted only when both edgeR and NoisET called the clonotype significant, with the noise models trained on biological replicates. edgeR calls used a false discovery rate-adjusted p below 0.01 and a log2 fold-change threshold of 1. As an exploratory analysis of dynamics, max-normalized trajectories of the 1000 most abundant clonotypes were examined by PCA with hierarchical clustering. Each responding clone was given a CD4 or CD8 phenotype based on the CD4+ and CD8+ repertoires, which had been sequenced separately. TCRdb reanalyzed the raw reads on its own, using fastp at Q25 for trimming and MiXCR for clone calling, and kept in-frame beta chains. For every CDR3 protein sequence, its rows merge into one entry that carries the most common genes and DNA. TCRdb, rather than the study authors, made the V and J calls. For this sample there are 280,000 or so distinct CDR3 sequences; roughly 8% appear just once. 22% of the sample is held by the ten biggest clonotypes.

The chain employs TRBV5-1 and TRBJ1-2; TRBD1 is a possible D gene, resting on 6 matching bases. The receptor comes from a man between 18 and 29 years old who had mild COVID-19 (a few samples of this study predate the infection). The sample titles of this study are shuffled in the database, so cell type and time point are left out; the donor was told from shared clones. Sequencing was carried out using PBMCs or a T cell subset sorted from them (not recorded which). The bases are TGCGCCAGCAGCCTCGGACAGCCCTCCCCGGGCTATGGCTACACCTTC. It is translated as CASSLGQPSPGYGYTF.